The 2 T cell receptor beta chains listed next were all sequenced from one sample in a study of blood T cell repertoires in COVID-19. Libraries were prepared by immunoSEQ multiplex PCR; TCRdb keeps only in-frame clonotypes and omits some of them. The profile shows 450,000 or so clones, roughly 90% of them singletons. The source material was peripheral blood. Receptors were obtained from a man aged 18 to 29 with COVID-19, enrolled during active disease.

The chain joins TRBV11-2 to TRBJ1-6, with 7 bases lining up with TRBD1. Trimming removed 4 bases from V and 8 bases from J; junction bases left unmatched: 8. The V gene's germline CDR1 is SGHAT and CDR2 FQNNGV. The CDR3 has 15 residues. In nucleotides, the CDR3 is TGTGCCAGCAGCTCACAGGGGATGTTGGATTCACCCCTCCACTTT. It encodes CASSSQGMLDSPLHF.

CDR3 coding DNA: TGTGCCAGCACCCTAAATCCCGCCACCACCGGGGAGCTGTTTTTT. Encoded protein: CASTLNPATTGELFF. V usage is TRBV11-2 and J usage is TRBJ2-2; D call uncertain. The CDR3 covers 15 residues. Trimming took off 7 bases at V and 4 bases at J, with 16 bases between the two ends. Germline CDR1 and CDR2: SGHAT and FQNNGV.